The 19 T cell receptor beta chains below were found in one sample sequenced in a study of CD8 T cells in Susac syndrome. When the RNA was reverse transcribed, random hexamers were used with an input of roughly 0.45 to 1 ug. MiXCR was run by TCRdb on the immunoSEQ multiplex PCR reads, yielding one entry per CDR3 protein. This sample has 120,000 or so distinct CDR3 sequences, with around 94% found just once. Sequencing input: CD8+ T cells from PBMCs. The receptors were sampled from a human donor with Susac syndrome.

On this clonotype itself: Germline is not matched at one junction end, which may reflect a read error. The chain combines TRBV15 with TRBJ1-1; a weak D match, TRBD1 (5 bases). The CDR3 is made up of 16 amino acids. Germline V gives CDR1 LNHNV, CDR2 YYDKDF (reference sequence). CDR3 sequence: CATRRDPGTGNTEAFF. The CDR3 DNA sequence: TGTGCCACCAGGAGAGATCCCGGGACGGGGAACACTGAAGCTTTCTTT.

The rearrangement joins TRBV14 to TRBJ2-1; D is unclear. The CDR3 runs 14 residues. Trimming took 3 bases from V and 7 from J, leaving 13 bases between them. Germline values: CDR1 SGHDN, CDR2 FVKESK. The CDR3 nucleotides read TGTGCCAGCAGCCAGTGGTTCCCAGTAAATGAGCAGTTCTTC. This codes for CASSQWFPVNEQFF.

The genes are TRBV9 and TRBJ2-2; the D gene is possibly TRBD1 (6 bases). Germline lookup yields CDR1 SGDLS and CDR2 YYNGEE. V lost 6 bases and J 5 bases, leaving 14 bases between the germline ends. This CDR3 comprises 14 residues. The CDR3 reads CASNTGRGTGELFF. As DNA, the CDR3 is TGTGCCAGCAACACAGGGAGAGGGACCGGGGAGCTGTTTTTT. Drawing the rest from reference TRBV9 and TRBJ2-2, the complete variable domain is DSGVTQTPKHLITATGQRVTLRCSPRSGDLSVYWYQQSLDQGLQFLIQYYNGEERAKGNILERFSAQQFPDLHSELNLSSLELGDSALYFCASNTGRGTGELFFGEGSRLTVL.

The chain couples TRBV12-3 or TRBV12-4 to TRBJ2-5, with D tentatively TRBD1 (5 bases). V gave up 2 bases and J gave up 5 bases, with 9 bases separating them. This CDR3 comprises 13 residues. Here the CDR3 DNA reads TGTGCCAGCAGTTTACAGGGTGGGGAGACCCAGTACTTC. Its translation is CASSLQGGETQYF.

The rearrangement links TRBV7-2 to TRBJ2-2; D uncertain. Trimming removed 1 base from V and 7 bases from J, with 7 bases in between. CDR3 size: 13 residues. The germline V gene has CDR1 SGHTA and CDR2 FQGNSA. CDR3 bases: TGTGCCAGCAGCTTAGTATGGGTCGGGGAGCTGTTTTTT. Translation: CASSLVWVGELFF. Complete variable domain (other parts from reference TRBV7-2 and TRBJ2-2): GAGVSQSPSNKVTEKGKDVELRCDPISGHTALYWYRQSLGQGLEFLIYFQGNSAPDKSGLPSDRFSAERTGGSVSTLTIQRTQQEDSAVYLCASSLVWVGELFFGEGSRLTVL.

This chain connects TRBV12-3 or TRBV12-4 to TRBJ2-5; 7 positions agree with TRBD2. The CDR3 totals 13 residues. J was trimmed by 5 bases and V by 6 bases; bases with no gene match: 6. CDR3 loop: CASSRAGLETQYF. The CDR3 coding sequence is TGTGCCAGCAGCCGAGCGGGGTTGGAGACCCAGTACTTC.

The chain joins TRBV6-5 to TRBJ1-1; tentative D call: TRBD1 (6 bases). The germline V and J ends were trimmed by 6 bases and 11 bases, with 19 bases remaining between them. The CDR3 contains 13 residues. The germline gives CDR1 MNHEY, CDR2 SVGAGI. The CDR3 DNA sequence: TGTGCCAGCAGGGTGAGGGGGGGAGGTCAGGCTTTCTTT. It encodes CASRVRGGGQAFF.

This chain connects TRBV20-1 to TRBJ2-1; perhaps TRBD2 as D (6 bases). Germline-derived CDR1 and CDR2 are DFQATT and SNEGSKA (reference sequence). Trimming removed 1 base at V and 6 bases at J, with 19 bases between. The CDR3 consists of 16 residues. The CDR3 spells CSARGIGARRGNEQFF. Here the CDR3 DNA reads TGCAGTGCTAGAGGAATTGGGGCGAGGAGGGGCAATGAGCAGTTCTTC.

This CDR3 reads CASSDSAGTETDTQYF. The CDR3 nucleotides are TGTGCCAGCAGTGACTCGGCCGGGACAGAGACAGATACGCAGTATTTT. The chain uses TRBV6-4 and TRBJ2-3; 7 nucleotides match TRBD1. The CDR3 has 16 amino acids. In germline, CDR1 is MRHNA, CDR2 SNTAGT. Germline trimming cut 0 bases from V and 3 bases from J; bases unmatched to any gene: 6.

The rearrangement joins TRBV19 to TRBJ2-7, with 11 bases fitting TRBD2. This CDR3 spans 16 amino acids. With 3 bases clipped from V and 0 bases from J, the junction kept 4 bases outside the gene matches. Germline loops: CDR1 LNHDA, CDR2 SQIVND (reference sequence). CDR3 nucleotide sequence: TGTGCCAGTAGTATCGAGGGACTAGCGGCCTCCTACGAGCAGTACTTC. Protein product: CASSIEGLAASYEQYF.

J is TRBJ1-2 and V is TRBV7-2, with D possibly TRBD1 on 6 matching bases. V gave up 5 bases and J gave up 4 bases, with 17 bases separating them. CDR3 size: 15 residues. From germline, CDR1 is SGHTA and CDR2 FQGNSA. CDR3 protein: CASSEGGPLGYGYTF. The CDR3 nucleotides are TGTGCCAGCAGCGAGGGGGGTCCCCTAGGCTATGGCTACACCTTC.

The chain links TRBV5-1 to TRBJ2-5; D might be TRBD1 (6 bases). The V end lost 6 bases, the J end lost 4 bases, and 22 bases lay between the germline ends. Per germline, CDR1 SGHRS and CDR2 YFSETQ. The CDR3 extends over 16 amino acids. CDR3 coding DNA: TGCGCCAGCACTTACAAGGACAGTTATCCTCGAGAGACCCAGTACTTC. Its protein is CASTYKDSYPRETQYF.

The chain uses TRBV7-9 and TRBJ2-3; D gene ambiguous. The CDR3 runs to 15 residues. Germline CDR1 is SEHNR and CDR2 is FQNEAQ (reference sequence). Between the trimmed V and J ends, which lost 5 bases and 1 base, there was a span of 13 bases. The CDR3 is CASSVPGSGTDTQYF. In nucleotides, the CDR3 is TGTGCCAGCAGCGTACCCGGATCAGGCACAGATACGCAGTATTTT.

This clonotype was detected once. The chain links TRBV12-3 or TRBV12-4 to TRBJ2-5, with D hard to call. The CDR3 covers 14 residues. Trimming left V 4 bases short and J 1 base short, with 10 bases between. Here the CDR3 DNA reads TGTGCCAGCAGTTCCCCCGTGTCCCAAGAGACCCAGTACTTC. It yields the protein CASSSPVSQETQYF.

The count of this clonotype is one. CDR3 loop: CASSSAGHEQYF. CDR3 nucleotide sequence: TGTGCCAGCAGTAGCGCGGGCCACGAGCAGTACTTC. This chain connects TRBV5-6 to TRBJ2-7; D may be TRBD2 (5 bases). CDR3 length: 12 amino acids. CDR1 SGHDT and CDR2 YYEEEE come from the germline V gene. Trimming removed 5 bases at V and 5 bases at J, with 11 bases between.

The V call is TRBV27, the J call TRBJ1-5, with TRBD1 matching 7 bases. The CDR3 covers 14 residues. Germline V gene data show CDR1 as MNHEY and CDR2 as SMNVEV (reference sequence). V lost 8 bases to trimming and J lost 6 bases; unmatched junction nucleotides: 10. The CDR3 protein is CASGGDRVGQPQHF. The CDR3 DNA reads as TGTGCCAGCGGGGGAGACAGGGTTGGTCAGCCCCAGCATTTT.

This chain connects TRBV9 to TRBJ2-3, with D possibly TRBD2 on 6 matching bases. CDR1 and CDR2 from the germline V gene are SGDLS and YYNGEE. The CDR3 sequence is 15 residues long. Trimming left V 0 bases short and J 6 bases short, with 14 bases between. CDR3 loop: CASSVAVAAVDTQYF. The CDR3 region has the DNA TGTGCCAGCAGCGTAGCGGTAGCGGCAGTTGATACGCAGTATTTT.

V usage is TRBV6-5 and J usage is TRBJ1-5, with 9 nucleotides matching TRBD1. Trimming cost V 8 bases and J 7 bases; bases outside gene matches: 6. Looked up from germline, CDR1 is MNHEY and CDR2 is SVGAGI. The CDR3 contains 13 residues. The CDR3: CASGTGLGQPQHF. CDR3 bases: TGTGCCAGCGGGACAGGGTTGGGGCAGCCCCAGCATTTT.

This clonotype was recorded only once. The chain uses TRBV30 and TRBJ1-5; a weak D match, TRBD1 (5 bases). Germline CDR1 GTSNPN, CDR2 SVGIG (reference sequence). V was shortened by 1 base and J by 4 bases, with 11 bases between the two germline ends. The CDR3 runs to 14 residues. The CDR3, as DNA: TGTGCCTGGAGTGAATGGGGGGGGAATCAGCCCCAGCATTTT. Residues: CAWSEWGGNQPQHF.